This T cell receptor (beta chain) was retrieved from a study of T cells after yellow fever vaccination. Across the study: The authors prepared low-cell-number fractions using SMART-Seq v4 Ultra Low Input.

TCRdb called the 5' RACE reads again in MiXCR, with one record for every CDR3 protein. The data hold roughly 320,000 distinct CDR3 sequences, with roughly 10% observed a single time. With 0 bases removed from V and 3 bases from J, the gap between germline ends came to 11 bases. The germline gives CDR1 GTSNPN, CDR2 SVGIG (reference sequence). The CDR3 covers 14 residues. This clonotype was seen only a few times. Sequencing used CD4+ T cells sorted from PBMCs, obtained 45 days after the yellow fever booster vaccination. V gene TRBV30 combines with J gene TRBJ1-1; no reliable D call. This clonotype was obtained from a young man who received the YFV17D yellow fever vaccine. CDR3 nucleotides: TGTGCCTGGAGTGTACACGGCAGATACACTGAAGCTTTCTTT. Its protein is CAWSVHGRYTEAFF.